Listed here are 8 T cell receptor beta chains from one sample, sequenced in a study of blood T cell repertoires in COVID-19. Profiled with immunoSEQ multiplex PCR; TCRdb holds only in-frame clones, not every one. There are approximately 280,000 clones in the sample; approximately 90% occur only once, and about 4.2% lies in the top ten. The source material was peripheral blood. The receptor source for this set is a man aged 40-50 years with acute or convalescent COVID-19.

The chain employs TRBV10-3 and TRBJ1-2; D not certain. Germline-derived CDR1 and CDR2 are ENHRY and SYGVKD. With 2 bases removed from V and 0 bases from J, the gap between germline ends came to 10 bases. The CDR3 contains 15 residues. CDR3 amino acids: CAISEGPGTNYGYTF. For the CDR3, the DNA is TGTGCCATCAGTGAGGGACCGGGAACTAACTATGGCTACACCTTC.

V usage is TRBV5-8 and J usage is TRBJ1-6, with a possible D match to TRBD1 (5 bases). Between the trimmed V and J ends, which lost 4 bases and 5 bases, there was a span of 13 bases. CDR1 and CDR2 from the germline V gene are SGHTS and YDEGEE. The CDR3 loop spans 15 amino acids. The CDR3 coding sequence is TGTGCCAGCAGCCCGACAGAAATTAATAATTCACCCCTCCACTTT. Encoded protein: CASSPTEINNSPLHF.

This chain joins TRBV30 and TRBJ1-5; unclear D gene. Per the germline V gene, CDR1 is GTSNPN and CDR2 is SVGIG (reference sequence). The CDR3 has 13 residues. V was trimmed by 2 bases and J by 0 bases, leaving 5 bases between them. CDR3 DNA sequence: TGTGCCTGGAGTAGAGATAGCAATCAGCCCCAGCATTTT. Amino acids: CAWSRDSNQPQHF.

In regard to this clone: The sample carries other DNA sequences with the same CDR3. The CDR3 bases are TGTGCCAGTAGTCTAAGGGGTGGCACTGAAGCTTTCTTT. It encodes CASSLRGGTEAFF. The genes are TRBV19 and TRBJ1-1, with a possible D match to TRBD1 (5 bases). Germline CDR1 is LNHDA and CDR2 is SQIVND (reference sequence). V shed 5 bases and J shed 4 bases, with 11 bases lying between them. This CDR3 is built from 13 residues. Looking up the rest from reference TRBV19 and TRBJ1-1 gives the full variable domain: DGGITQSPKYLFRKEGQNVTLSCEQNLNHDAMYWYRQDPGQGLRLIYYSQIVNDFQKGDIAEGYSVSREKKESFPLTVTSAQKNPTAFYLCASSLRGGTEAFFGQGTRLTVV.

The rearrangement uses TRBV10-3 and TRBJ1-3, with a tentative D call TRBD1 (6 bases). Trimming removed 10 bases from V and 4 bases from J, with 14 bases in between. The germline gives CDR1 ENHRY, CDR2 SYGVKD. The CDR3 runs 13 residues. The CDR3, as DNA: TGTGCCACCGATGCAGGGACAGGAAACACCATATATTTT. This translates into CATDAGTGNTIYF.

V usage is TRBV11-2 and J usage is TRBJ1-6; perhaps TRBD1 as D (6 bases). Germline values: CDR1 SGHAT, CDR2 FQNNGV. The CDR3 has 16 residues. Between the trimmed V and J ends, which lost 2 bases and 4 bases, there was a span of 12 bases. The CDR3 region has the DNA TGTGCCAGCAGCTTAAGGGGGAGGGAGTATAATTCACCCCTCCACTTT. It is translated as CASSLRGREYNSPLHF.

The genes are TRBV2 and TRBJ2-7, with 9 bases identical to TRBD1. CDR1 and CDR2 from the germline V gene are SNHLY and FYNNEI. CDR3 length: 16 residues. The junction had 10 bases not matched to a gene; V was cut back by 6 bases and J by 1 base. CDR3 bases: TGTGCCAGCAGCCTTAGGGGGGGACAGGGATCCTACGAGCAGTACTTC. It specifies CASSLRGGQGSYEQYF.

Here the CDR3 reads CASSEATLMTSYTF. The CDR3 DNA follows: TGTGCCAGCAGTGAAGCTACATTGATGACTAGCTACACCTTC. The rearrangement uses TRBV6-1 and TRBJ1-2; the D is unclear. Trimming pared 0 bases from V and 9 bases from J, leaving 14 bases between. Germline lookup yields CDR1 MNHNS and CDR2 SASEGT. The CDR3 runs 14 residues.